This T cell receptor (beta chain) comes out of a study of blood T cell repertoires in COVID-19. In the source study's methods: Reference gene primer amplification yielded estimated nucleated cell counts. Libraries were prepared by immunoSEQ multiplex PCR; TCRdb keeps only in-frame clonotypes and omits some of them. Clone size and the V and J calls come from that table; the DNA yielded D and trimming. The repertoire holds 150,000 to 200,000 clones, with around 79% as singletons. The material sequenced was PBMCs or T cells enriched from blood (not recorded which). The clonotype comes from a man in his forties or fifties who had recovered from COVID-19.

This CDR3 is CASSFGTGMNTEAFF. DNA of the CDR3: TGTGCCAGCAGTTTCGGGACAGGGATGAACACTGAAGCTTTCTTT. This chain links TRBV27 with TRBJ1-1; 9 bases map to TRBD1. There are 15 residues in the CDR3. Per germline, CDR1 MNHEY and CDR2 SMNVEV (reference sequence). The V segment lost 3 bases and the J segment 0 bases; nucleotides outside the gene matches: 2.